This T cell receptor (beta chain) was retrieved from a study of CD8+CD57+ T cells in acquired aplastic anemia. As for the study in general: Across the sorted CD4+ and CD8+ cells, DNA amounts averaged around 3.2 ug. Study-level points and caveats: Any difference that existed in CD8+ Simpson's diversity between patients and controls was not significant. Both patients and controls carried the same twenty-nine CD8+ CDR3 sequences.

CDR3 and TCR beta VDJ profiling relied on genomic DNA as the template. TCRdb processed the reads anew with MiXCR; each CDR3 protein has one entry. Of 200,000 or so distinct CDR3 sequences detected, under 70% appear once; the ten largest clones hold approximately 44%. Remarks on this clonotype: Its antigen is unidentified. A much larger clone differs from this one at a single base, so this may be a read error.

This CDR3 region has 17 residues. Germline CDR1 is MNHEY and CDR2 is SVGAGI. This clonotype was sampled from a human donor with severe aplastic anemia or a healthy control (not recorded which). Sequences were obtained from sorted CD4+, CD8+, or CD8+CD57+ T cells (not recorded which) from PBMCs. V gene TRBV6-5 combines with J gene TRBJ2-2; weak D call: TRBD2 (6 bases). The CDR3 sequence: CASSYSGGGEYTGEPFF. In nucleotides, the CDR3 is TGTGCCAGCAGTTACTCGGGCGGAGGGGAGTACACCGGGGAGCCGTTTTTT.